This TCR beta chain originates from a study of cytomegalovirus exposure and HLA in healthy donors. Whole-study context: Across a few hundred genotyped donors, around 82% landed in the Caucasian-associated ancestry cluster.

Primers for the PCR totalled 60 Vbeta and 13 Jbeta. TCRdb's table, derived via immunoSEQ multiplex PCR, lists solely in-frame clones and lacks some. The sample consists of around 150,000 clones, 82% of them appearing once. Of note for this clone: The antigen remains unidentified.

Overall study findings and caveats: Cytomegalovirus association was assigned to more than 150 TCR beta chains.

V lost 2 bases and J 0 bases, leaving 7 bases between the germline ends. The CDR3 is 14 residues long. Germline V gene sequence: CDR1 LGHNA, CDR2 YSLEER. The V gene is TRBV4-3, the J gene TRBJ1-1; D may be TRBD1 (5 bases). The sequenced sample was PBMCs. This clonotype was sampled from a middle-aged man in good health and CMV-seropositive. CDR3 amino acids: CASSQQQVNTEAFF. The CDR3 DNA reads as TGCGCCAGCAGCCAACAACAGGTGAACACTGAAGCTTTCTTT.